Following are 8 T cell receptor beta chains from one sample sequenced in a study of cytomegalovirus exposure and HLA in healthy donors. The assay was immunoSEQ multiplex PCR, and TCRdb's table has in-frame clones only and misses some. This sample has approximately 270,000 clones, with over 75% found just once. Sequencing used PBMCs. Source of these receptors: a man between 18 and 29 years old in good health and CMV-seropositive.

The chain combines TRBV7-6 with TRBJ2-1; the D gene is possibly TRBD2 (6 bases). Germline V gene data show CDR1 as SGHVS and CDR2 as FNYEAQ. The CDR3 is made up of 15 amino acids. The V end lost 6 bases, the J end lost 2 bases, and 14 bases lay between the germline ends. CDR3 in amino acids: CASSFGAGPYNEQFF. DNA for the CDR3: TGTGCCAGCAGTTTCGGAGCGGGTCCCTACAATGAGCAGTTCTTC. The full variable domain, rest sourced from reference TRBV7-6 and TRBJ2-1, is GAGVSQSPRYKVTKRGQDVALRCDPISGHVSLYWYRQALGQGPEFLTYFNYEAQQDKSGLPNDRFSAERPEGSISTLTIQRTEQRDSAMYRCASSFGAGPYNEQFFGPGTRLTVL.

The chain links TRBV7-2 to TRBJ1-1, with TRBD1 identical over 9 bases. J lost 4 bases, V lost 0 bases, and 3 bases had no gene match. Germline V gene data show CDR1 as SGHTA and CDR2 as FQGNSA. CDR3 size: 15 residues. Here the CDR3 DNA reads TGTGCCAGCAGCTTAGCACAGGGGGCCGCCACTGAAGCTTTCTTT. It translates to CASSLAQGAATEAFF. Supplemented by reference TRBV7-2 and TRBJ1-1, the full variable domain reads GAGVSQSPSNKVTEKGKDVELRCDPISGHTALYWYRQSLGQGLEFLIYFQGNSAPDKSGLPSDRFSAERTGGSVSTLTIQRTQQEDSAVYLCASSLAQGAATEAFFGQGTRLTVV.

The chain carries TRBV6-5 and TRBJ1-1; unclear D gene. Trimming left V 6 bases short and J 1 base short, with 9 bases between. Germline V CDR1 and CDR2: MNHEY, SVGAGI. The CDR3 is 13 amino acids. DNA for the CDR3: TGTGCCAGCAGGGACCCCGGGAACACTGAAGCTTTCTTT. Protein: CASRDPGNTEAFF.

The chain carries TRBV30 and TRBJ2-7; D perhaps matches TRBD2 (6 bases). V was shortened by 3 bases and J by 5 bases, with 17 bases between the two germline ends. The CDR3 contains 14 residues. The germline V gene encodes CDR1 GTSNPN and CDR2 SVGIG (reference sequence). For the CDR3, the DNA is TGTGCCTGGAGCCGAGGCGGGAACTTAGACGAGCAGTACTTC. It yields the protein CAWSRGGNLDEQYF.

The chain joins TRBV6-1 to TRBJ2-7; D might be TRBD1 or TRBD2, each matching 6 bases. CDR1 is MNHNS, CDR2 SASEGT, per germline. This CDR3 has 15 residues. Trimming pared 6 bases from V and 2 bases from J, leaving 17 bases between. Here the CDR3 DNA reads TGTGCCAGCAGCAGAGAAGAGGAGGGGGCCTACGAGCAGTACTTC. Its protein product is CASSREEEGAYEQYF.

This chain connects TRBV5-1 to TRBJ1-2, with TRBD1 matching 7 bases. With V trimmed by 3 bases and J by 7 bases, 9 bases remained unmatched. The CDR3 sequence is 14 residues long. Germline values: CDR1 SGHRS, CDR2 YFSETQ. CDR3 sequence: CASSSDRAVSGYTF. CDR3 nucleotide sequence: TGCGCCAGCAGCTCCGACAGGGCAGTGAGTGGCTACACCTTC.

The chain employs TRBV28 and TRBJ2-1, with D maybe TRBD1 (6 bases). V dropped 3 bases and J dropped 4 bases, with 13 bases sitting between them. The CDR3 loop spans 15 amino acids. From germline, CDR1 is MDHEN and CDR2 SYDVKM. Written as DNA, the CDR3 is TGTGCCAGCAGTTTTATACAGGGCAATTACAATGAGCAGTTCTTC. Its protein product is CASSFIQGNYNEQFF. The full variable domain, with the rest looked up from reference TRBV28 and TRBJ2-1, is DVKVTQSSRYLVKRTGEKVFLECVQDMDHENMFWYRQDPGLGLRLIYFSYDVKMKEKGDIPEGYSVSREKKERFSLILESASTNQTSMYLCASSFIQGNYNEQFFGPGTRLTVL.

Only a few counts were recorded for this clone. The rearrangement links TRBV27 to TRBJ2-1; D is unclear. The CDR3 has 15 residues. Trimming removed 4 bases at V and 2 bases at J, with 12 bases between. From germline, CDR1 is MNHEY and CDR2 SMNVEV (reference sequence). The CDR3 protein is CASSSQPQPYNEQFF. The DNA for the CDR3 is TGTGCCAGCAGTTCGCAGCCCCAACCCTACAATGAGCAGTTCTTC.